Listed here are 27 T cell receptor beta chains from one sample, sequenced in a study of identifying expanded T cells in peripheral blood. Some clones are missing from TCRdb's copy, which holds only in-frame ones; the method was immunoSEQ multiplex PCR. The profile shows around 80,000 clones, 90% of them singletons. The specimen was blood. All receptors come from a person aged 18 to 69 in good health.

V and J are TRBV28 and TRBJ2-2, with D possibly being TRBD1 (6 bases). Trimming cost V 4 bases and J 3 bases, with 15 bases left between them. CDR1 and CDR2 from the germline V gene are MDHEN and SYDVKM. The CDR3 runs to 16 residues. For the CDR3, the DNA is TGTGCCAGCAGTTACACGGACAGTTTGGACACCGGGGAGCTGTTTTTT. This codes for CASSYTDSLDTGELFF.

About this clone: The same CDR3 arises from other DNA sequences in this sample as well. The V call is TRBV6-5, the J call TRBJ1-1; tentatively, D is TRBD1 (5 bases). Per germline, CDR1 MNHEY and CDR2 SVGAGI. V was shortened by 9 bases and J by 5 bases, with 13 bases between the two germline ends. The CDR3 consists of 12 residues. This CDR3 reads CASHGGKTEAFF. The CDR3 DNA follows: TGTGCCAGTCATGGGGGAAAGACTGAAGCTTTCTTT.

The V gene is TRBV7-9, the J gene TRBJ2-7; 10 nucleotides agree with TRBD2. The CDR3 runs 18 residues. Germline CDR1 is SEHNR and CDR2 is FQNEAQ (reference sequence). J lost 0 bases, V lost 1 base, and 9 bases had no gene match. CDR3 amino acids: CASSLVASGSGSSYEQYF. The DNA for the CDR3 is TGTGCCAGCAGCTTAGTGGCTAGCGGGAGCGGGAGCTCCTACGAGCAGTACTTC.

The chain combines TRBV7-9 with TRBJ1-2; 10 bases fit TRBD1. Trimming at V came to 5 bases and at J to 2 bases, leaving 5 bases not matched to a gene. The CDR3 spans 15 residues. Germline V CDR1 and CDR2: SEHNR, FQNEAQ (reference sequence). CDR3 in amino acids: CASSIGQGVNYGYTF. Here the CDR3 DNA reads TGTGCCAGCAGCATTGGACAGGGGGTCAACTATGGCTACACCTTC.

The chain has TRBV5-1 and TRBJ2-1, with D possibly being TRBD1 or TRBD2 (6 bases each). Trimming took 4 bases from V and 5 from J, leaving 19 bases between them. The CDR3 covers 16 residues. The germline CDR1 and CDR2 sequences are SGHRS and YFSETQ. The CDR3 loop reads CASSPFSGGPNNEQFF. As DNA, the CDR3 is TGCGCCAGCAGCCCTTTTTCTGGGGGGCCCAACAATGAGCAGTTCTTC.

The chain has TRBV5-6 and TRBJ1-1, with D unresolved. CDR1 is SGHDT, CDR2 YYEEEE, per germline. The CDR3 runs 13 residues. V gave up 1 base and J gave up 6 bases, with 10 bases separating them. CDR3 sequence (DNA): TGTGCCAGCAGCTTGCCCATTATCTCTGAAGCTTTCTTT. It specifies CASSLPIISEAFF.

The chain employs TRBV6-6 and TRBJ1-4; TRBD1 matches at 7 bases. CDR1 MNHNY and CDR2 SVGAGI come from the germline V gene (reference sequence). This CDR3 comprises 14 residues. V was clipped by 6 bases and J by 4 bases; unmatched bases: 5. The CDR3 protein is CASRRQGLNEKLFF. In DNA form, the CDR3 reads TGTGCCAGCAGGCGACAGGGCCTTAATGAAAAACTGTTTTTT.

The chain uses TRBV27 and TRBJ1-1; no clear D. Germline assignment: CDR1 MNHEY and CDR2 SMNVEV (reference sequence). The V end lost 6 bases, the J end lost 0 bases, and 11 bases lay between the germline ends. The CDR3 totals 14 residues. CDR3 in DNA: TGTGCCAGCAGGGGTAGGATACTGAACACTGAAGCTTTCTTT. This codes for CASRGRILNTEAFF.

A single count supports this clone. The gene calls are TRBV4-3 and TRBJ1-4, with 10 bases fitting TRBD1. Trimming took 8 bases from V and 1 from J; bases not matched to a gene: 4. This CDR3 comprises 15 residues. Germline V lookup: CDR1 LGHNA, CDR2 YSLEER. CDR3 loop: CASGTGVGTNEKLFF. The CDR3 DNA reads as TGCGCCAGCGGGACAGGGGTAGGAACTAATGAAAAACTGTTTTTT.

The chain links TRBV2 to TRBJ2-3; 12 bases are a match to TRBD2. Germline V lookup: CDR1 SNHLY, CDR2 FYNNEI. V lost 4 bases to trimming and J lost 4 bases; unmatched junction nucleotides: 3. The CDR3 loop spans 15 amino acids. In DNA form, the CDR3 reads TGTGCCAGCAGTGTGCTAGCGGGGGGGGCAGATACGCAGTATTTT. Translation gives CASSVLAGGADTQYF.

The chain is built from TRBV7-2 and TRBJ2-7; 8 positions match TRBD1. Trimming took 2 bases from V and 6 from J; bases not matched to a gene: 12. The CDR3 totals 16 residues. In germline, CDR1 is SGHTA, CDR2 FQGNSA. Written as DNA, the CDR3 is TGTGCCAGCAGCTTATTCGGGTCAGGGGGCGCGTCCGAGCAGTACTTC. Protein: CASSLFGSGGASEQYF.

This chain uses TRBV5-4 with TRBJ2-7; 9 bases agree with TRBD2. This CDR3 has 15 amino acids. J gave up 2 bases and V 2 bases, and 5 bases lay outside the gene matches. Germline loops: CDR1 SGHNT, CDR2 YYREEE (reference sequence). The CDR3 loop reads CASSLGAGGPYEQYF. CDR3 nucleotides: TGTGCCAGCAGCTTAGGGGCGGGAGGGCCCTACGAGCAGTACTTC.

V gene TRBV6-4 combines with J gene TRBJ2-1; 8 bases fit TRBD1. The CDR3 loop spans 13 amino acids. The germline V gene has CDR1 MRHNA and CDR2 SNTAGT. V lost 5 bases to trimming and J lost 10 bases; unmatched junction nucleotides: 7. CDR3: CASSPDRAEEQFF. CDR3 nucleotide sequence: TGTGCCAGCAGTCCGGACAGGGCGGAGGAGCAGTTCTTC.

This chain uses TRBV7-9 with TRBJ2-4, with D perhaps matching TRBD2 (5 bases). This CDR3 comprises 13 residues. V dropped 1 base and J dropped 5 bases, with 6 bases sitting between them. CDR1 SEHNR and CDR2 FQNEAQ come from the germline V gene (reference sequence). The CDR3 spells CASSLGGENIQYF. The CDR3 coding sequence is TGTGCCAGCAGCTTAGGGGGAGAAAACATTCAGTACTTC.

This sequence joins TRBV4-2 and TRBJ1-2; D is unclear. Germline values: CDR1 LGHNA, CDR2 YNFKEQ. V was pared by 1 base and J by 11 bases, with 14 bases between. CDR3 length: 13 amino acids. The chain's CDR3 is CASSQGGTPEYTF. The CDR3 DNA follows: TGTGCCAGCAGCCAAGGTGGTACGCCAGAGTACACCTTC.

The chain links TRBV11-2 to TRBJ1-1; no firm D call. V lost 0 bases to trimming and J lost 9 bases, with 11 bases between them. Per the germline V gene, CDR1 is SGHAT and CDR2 is FQNNGV. The CDR3 runs 13 residues. Here the CDR3 DNA reads TGTGCCAGCAGCTTAGATATGATGGGTCAAGCTTTCTTT. This encodes CASSLDMMGQAFF.

V is TRBV28 and J is TRBJ2-1, with D hard to call. Between the trimmed V and J ends, which lost 3 bases and 8 bases, there was a span of 8 bases. The CDR3 length is 12 residues. Germline V gives CDR1 MDHEN, CDR2 SYDVKM. CDR3: CASSFSSDEQFF. In nucleotides, the CDR3 is TGTGCCAGCAGTTTTTCGAGCGATGAGCAGTTCTTC.

The gene calls are TRBV18 and TRBJ2-5; possibly TRBD2 for D (6 bases). The closer fit of TRBJ2-7 to the DNA end suggests the J call may be wrong. This CDR3 has 13 amino acids. The V gene's germline CDR1 is KGHSH and CDR2 LQKENI. The CDR3 DNA is TGTGCCAGCTCAATCAGGGAGCGGGACGAGCAGTACTTC. This gives the protein CASSIRERDEQYF.

This clone has only a few counts. The chain couples TRBV2 to TRBJ2-7; D not resolved. The CDR3 spans 10 residues. Trimming took off 4 bases at V and 5 bases at J, with 3 bases between the two ends. CDR1 is SNHLY, CDR2 FYNNEI, per germline. CDR3 protein: CASSVNEQYF. In nucleotides, the CDR3 is TGTGCCAGCAGTGTTAACGAGCAGTACTTC.

The rearrangement joins TRBV12-5 to TRBJ2-3; D uncertain. The CDR3 is 13 amino acids. Germline V gene data show CDR1 as LGHNT and CDR2 as FRNRAP. The CDR3 DNA reads as TGTGCAACCTCTGGCAGTGGGACAGATACGCAGTATTTT. The encoded protein is CATSGSGTDTQYF.

The V gene is TRBV2, the J gene TRBJ2-7; D ambiguous. This CDR3 comprises 13 residues. CDR1 and CDR2 (germline): SNHLY, FYNNEI. Trimming cost V 7 bases and J 3 bases, with 13 bases left between them. The CDR3 coding sequence is TGTGCCAGCAACACTGTTCCACGCTACGAGCAGTACTTC. It yields the protein CASNTVPRYEQYF.

The rearrangement links TRBV28 to TRBJ1-2; 8 positions match TRBD1. This CDR3 has 14 residues. With V trimmed by 5 bases and J by 5 bases, 7 bases remained unmatched. Per germline, CDR1 MDHEN and CDR2 SYDVKM. In DNA form, the CDR3 reads TGTGCCAGCAGTAACTCCGGGACAGGATATGGCTACACCTTC. Its translation is CASSNSGTGYGYTF.

The chain combines TRBV6-1 with TRBJ1-5, with no clear D. Germline CDR1 reads MNHNS; CDR2 reads SASEGT. The CDR3 covers 13 residues. Trimming shortened V by 7 bases and J by 7 bases, and 14 bases separated the two germline ends. The CDR3 sequence: CASKRAQAQPQHF. CDR3 nucleotide sequence: TGTGCCAGCAAACGGGCTCAAGCCCAGCCCCAGCATTTT.

The chain recombines TRBV4-2 with TRBJ2-7, with 9 bases identical to TRBD1. V trimming: 7 bases; J trimming: 4 bases; junction bases outside the gene matches: 8. Germline V gene sequence: CDR1 LGHNA, CDR2 YNFKEQ. The CDR3 is 14 residues long. The CDR3 sequence: CASTLDRGSYEQYF. In DNA, the CDR3 is TGTGCCAGCACCCTGGACAGGGGCTCATACGAGCAGTACTTC.

The V gene is TRBV2, the J gene TRBJ2-1; either TRBD1 or TRBD2 may supply D (6 bases each). Deletions cut 7 bases from V and 2 bases from J, with 9 bases between. This CDR3 is 13 amino acids long. Looked up from germline, CDR1 is SNHLY and CDR2 is FYNNEI. CDR3 DNA sequence: TGTGCCAGCAATAGGGGGGCCTACAATGAGCAGTTCTTC. This gives the protein CASNRGAYNEQFF.

The CDR3: CASSPRGTDNEQFF. CDR3 nucleotides: TGTGCCAGCAGTCCCCGTGGGACAGACAATGAGCAGTTCTTC. The V and J genes are TRBV25-1 and TRBJ2-1, with 7 positions matching TRBD1. V lost 5 bases and J lost 5; bases outside the gene matches: 6. CDR3 length equals 14 residues. Germline V gene sequence: CDR1 MGHDK, CDR2 SYGVNS.

The rearrangement uses TRBV7-2 and TRBJ1-5; D gene uncertain. Germline-derived CDR1 and CDR2 are SGHTA and FQGNSA. There are 17 residues in the CDR3. The V and J ends lost 0 bases and 0 bases respectively, with 12 bases between them. CDR3 coding DNA: TGTGCCAGCAGCTTAGCCTTCGGACCTTATAGCAATCAGCCCCAGCATTTT. Residues: CASSLAFGPYSNQPQHF.